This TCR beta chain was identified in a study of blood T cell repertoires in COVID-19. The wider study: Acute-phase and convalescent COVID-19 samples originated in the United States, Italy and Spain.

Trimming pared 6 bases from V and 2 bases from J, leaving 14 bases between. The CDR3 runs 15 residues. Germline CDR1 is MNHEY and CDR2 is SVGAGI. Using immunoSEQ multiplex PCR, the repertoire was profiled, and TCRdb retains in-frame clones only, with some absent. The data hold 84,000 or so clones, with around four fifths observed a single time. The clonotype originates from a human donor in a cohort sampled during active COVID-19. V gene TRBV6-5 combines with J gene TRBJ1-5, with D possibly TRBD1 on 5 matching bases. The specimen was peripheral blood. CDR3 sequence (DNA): TGTGCCAGCAGAAAATCAGGGTTCGGCAATCAGCCCCAGCATTTT. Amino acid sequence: CASRKSGFGNQPQHF.